The 13 T cell receptor beta chains in this list originate from one sample, sequenced in a study of neurological immune-mediated disorders. TCRdb re-called the 5' RACE reads through MiXCR, storing one row per CDR3 protein. Of about 66,000 distinct CDR3 sequences in the sample, around 3.9% were seen once. The specimen was PBMCs. Every receptor here comes from a man aged 30 to 45 with multiple sclerosis.

This clonotype was counted between two and nine times. A read error may be the cause here, since a much bigger clone is one base away. This chain uses TRBV6-2 or TRBV6-3 with TRBJ2-7; no firm D call. Trimming cost V 6 bases and J 5 bases, with 11 bases left between them. CDR1 and CDR2 (germline): MNHEY, SVGEGT. This CDR3 has 12 amino acids. The CDR3 loop is CASRERVHEQYF. CDR3 in DNA: TGTGCCAGCAGGGAAAGGGTCCACGAGCAGTACTTC.

Details on this clonotype: The CDR3 ends on some other residue instead of the conserved phenylalanine or tryptophan, so this is likely a read error. V usage is TRBV2 and J usage is TRBJ2-4; maybe TRBD1 (6 bases). The V end lost 1 base, the J end lost 3 bases, and 13 bases lay between the germline ends. The CDR3 spans 16 residues. Germline CDR1 is SNHLY and CDR2 is FYNNEI. As DNA, the CDR3 is TGTGCCAGCAGTGAAGGTCGCAGGGGAAACAAAAACATTCAGTACTGC. This codes for CASSEGRRGNKNIQYC.

The chain couples TRBV7-6 to TRBJ1-6; perhaps TRBD1 as D (5 bases). CDR3 length: 15 residues. The V end lost 2 bases, the J end lost 7 bases, and 12 bases lay between the germline ends. Germline CDR1 is SGHVS and CDR2 is FNYEAQ. For the CDR3, the DNA is TGTGCCAGCAGCTTAAGAGGGGCGGGCAATTCACCCCTCCACTTT. This translates into CASSLRGAGNSPLHF.

In its sample, this clonotype was seen many times. The V gene is TRBV12-3 or TRBV12-4, the J gene TRBJ2-7; perhaps TRBD2 as D (7 bases). With 6 bases removed from V and 1 base from J, the gap between germline ends came to 16 bases. CDR3 length: 15 residues. The CDR3 loop reads CASSPGGRVSYEQYF. The CDR3 coding sequence is TGTGCCAGCAGCCCGGGGGGCAGGGTATCCTACGAGCAGTACTTC.

In this sample, this clonotype turned up many times. The rearrangement joins TRBV7-6 to TRBJ2-2; D may correspond to TRBD1 or TRBD2 (5 bases each). Per germline, CDR1 SGHVS and CDR2 FNYEAQ. The CDR3 spans 21 residues. Trimming took 1 base from V and 0 from J, leaving 24 bases between them. The CDR3 spells CASSLGGSLVLGKANTGELFF. The CDR3 coding sequence is TGTGCCAGCAGCTTAGGGGGGTCTTTGGTTTTAGGGAAAGCGAACACCGGGGAGCTGTTTTTT. The variable domain in full, completed from reference TRBV7-6 and TRBJ2-2, reads GAGVSQSPRYKVTKRGQDVALRCDPISGHVSLYWYRQALGQGPEFLTYFNYEAQQDKSGLPNDRFSAERPEGSISTLTIQRTEQRDSAMYRCASSLGGSLVLGKANTGELFFGEGSRLTVL.

There are many counts of this clonotype. The chain is built from TRBV5-5 and TRBJ1-1; D gene unclear. CDR1 SGHKS and CDR2 YYEKEE come from the germline V gene (reference sequence). The CDR3 totals 17 residues. Trimming pared 3 bases from V and 1 base from J, leaving 19 bases between. The CDR3 sequence is CASSSGGVSLPNTEAFF. In nucleotides, the CDR3 is TGTGCCAGCAGCTCTGGCGGGGTTTCGTTACCGAACACTGAAGCTTTCTTT.

This clonotype was found many times. This chain connects TRBV5-6 to TRBJ1-2; the D is unclear. This CDR3 comprises 16 residues. Germline-derived CDR1 and CDR2 are SGHDT and YYEEEE. V was trimmed by 1 base and J by 2 bases, leaving 15 bases between them. DNA for the CDR3: TGTGCCAGCAGCTTGATGGTTCTTGCGGGGAACTATGGCTACACCTTC. Translated, it gives CASSLMVLAGNYGYTF.

Comment on this clonotype: This may be a read error: a much more frequent sequence differs by one nucleotide. The V and J genes are TRBV12-3 or TRBV12-4 and TRBJ2-3; weak D call: TRBD2 (6 bases). This CDR3 is 12 amino acids long. Trimming removed 7 bases from V and 5 bases from J, with 10 bases in between. The DNA of the CDR3 is TGTGCCAGCAAAGCGGGCATAGATACGCAGTATTTT. Its translation: CASKAGIDTQYF.

This clonotype was observed at least ten times. The chain has TRBV9 and TRBJ1-2; D gene unclear. Per germline, CDR1 SGDLS and CDR2 YYNGEE. The ends were cut back, 0 bases at V and 8 bases at J, with 11 bases in the middle. This CDR3 contains 13 residues. CDR3 nucleotide sequence: TGTGCCAGCAGCGTAGCCAGTTCACGGGGCTACACCTTC. Residues: CASSVASSRGYTF.

This clonotype was recorded many times. The rearrangement joins TRBV5-5 to TRBJ2-1; unclear D gene. The CDR3 length is 12 residues. Germline CDR1 reads SGHKS; CDR2 reads YYEKEE (reference sequence). Trimming shortened V by 1 base and J by 9 bases, and 8 bases separated the two germline ends. The CDR3 loop is CASSLRAVEQFF. The CDR3 nucleotides read TGTGCCAGCAGCTTGCGGGCGGTTGAGCAGTTCTTC.

This clonotype was counted ten times or more. This chain connects TRBV7-9 to TRBJ2-1, with D tentatively TRBD1 (6 bases). Looked up from germline, CDR1 is SEHNR and CDR2 is FQNEAQ (reference sequence). The V end was cut by 4 bases, the J end by 0 bases, with 16 bases between. This CDR3 is built from 17 residues. CDR3 coding DNA: TGTGCCAGCAGCTCGGCGAGAGGGGGAGACTCCTACAATGAGCAGTTCTTC. Translated: CASSSARGGDSYNEQFF.

This clonotype was seen ten or more times. V and J are TRBV27 and TRBJ1-2; the D is unclear. The length of the CDR3 is 14 residues. Trimming removed 5 bases at V and 7 bases at J, with 17 bases between. From germline, CDR1 is MNHEY and CDR2 SMNVEV (reference sequence). CDR3 amino acids: CASSRGRSYVGYTF. For the CDR3, the DNA is TGTGCCAGCAGTCGCGGACGGTCCTATGTTGGCTACACCTTC.

This clonotype is medium-sized by share. The rearrangement uses TRBV7-2 and TRBJ2-7, with D tentatively TRBD2 (5 bases). This CDR3 is 16 amino acids long. Deletions cut 1 base from V and 0 bases from J, with 13 bases between. CDR1 and CDR2 (germline): SGHTA, FQGNSA. CDR3 residues: CASSLGGITSSYEQYF. CDR3 coding DNA: TGTGCCAGCAGCTTAGGAGGGATAACGAGCTCCTACGAGCAGTACTTC.